This T cell receptor (beta chain) was observed in a study of breast tumors, draining lymph nodes, adjacent tissues. This CDR3 has 17 amino acids. The germline V gene has CDR1 SNHLY and CDR2 FYNNEI. As to this clonotype: No antigen is known for it. At one of its ends the junction is not consistent with the germline gene, which may arise from a read error.

Using its own MiXCR run on the multiplex PCR reads, TCRdb lists one record per CDR3 protein. The sample has 55,000 to 75,000 distinct CDR3 sequences, roughly two fifths seen once. Whole-study findings and limits: Luminal-like breast cancer showed significantly higher tumor–nontumor repertoire similarity than basal-like. Tumor repertoires ranked between lymph nodes and nontumor tissue in diversity, with V and J gene preferences.

The receptor was isolated from a female donor with breast cancer. Some clones in this sample may be carry-over from other donors' samples. The sequencing sample was made of breast tumor tissue. The chain has TRBV2 and TRBJ2-2, with D perhaps assigned TRBD1 or TRBD2 (5 bases each). The CDR3 sequence is CASSSSRGCANTGELSF. In nucleotides, the CDR3 is TGTGCCAGCAGCTCATCAAGGGGCTGTGCGAACACCGGGGAGCTGTCTTTT.